This record looks at one T cell receptor (beta chain) sequence and its context. The sample originates from a study of shared clonotypes between healthy human individuals. Naivety among CD8 cells was defined by CD45RO negativity and positive CCR7 selection, thereby excluding terminally differentiated effector memory CD45RA+ cells. Libraries were prepared by immunoSEQ multiplex PCR; TCRdb keeps only in-frame clonotypes and omits some of them. There are more than 2 million clones in the sample; roughly 94% occur only once, and 0.85% to 1.3% lies in the top ten. The sample consisted of naive CD8+ T cells sorted from blood. The source is a man younger than 35 in good health.

CDR3 amino acids: CASRETGLDRGWGTEAFF. CDR3 sequence (DNA): TGTGCCAGCAGGGAAACAGGGTTGGATAGAGGATGGGGCACTGAAGCTTTCTTT. The chain couples TRBV27 to TRBJ1-1, with D maybe TRBD1 (6 bases). The CDR3 has 18 residues. The germline CDR1 and CDR2 sequences are MNHEY and SMNVEV (reference sequence). Trimming shortened V by 6 bases and J by 4 bases, and 27 bases separated the two germline ends.